This entry is about one TCR beta chain. Its antigen is unidentified. The sample comes from a study of identical twins. The study's findings and limits: Insertions were reduced in abundant cord blood beta clonotypes but not in memory repertoires.

With 4 bases removed from V and 1 base from J, the gap between germline ends came to 11 bases. The CDR3 runs 13 residues. Germline V gene sequence: CDR1 GTSNPN, CDR2 SVGIG (reference sequence). TCRdb re-called the 5' RACE reads with MiXCR, one entry per CDR3 protein. The table has 400,000 to 500,000 distinct CDR3 sequences, less than 20% seen once; the top ten hold roughly an eighth. The TCR was taken from a man aged 50 to 60 in good health. This chain uses TRBV30 with TRBJ2-7; D is undetermined. Sequencing used naive T cells sorted from blood. This CDR3 is CAWMAESSYEQYF. The CDR3, as DNA: TGTGCCTGGATGGCCGAATCTTCCTACGAGCAGTACTTC. The full variable domain, completed using reference TRBV30 and TRBJ2-7, is SQTIHQWPATLVQPVGSPLSLECTVEGTSNPNLYWYRQAAGRGLQLLFYSVGIGQISSEVPQNLSASRPQDRQFILSSKKLLLSDSGFYLCAWMAESSYEQYFGPGTRLTVT.